Shown below are 20 T cell receptor beta chains from a single sample sequenced in a study of blood T cell repertoires in COVID-19. Method: immunoSEQ multiplex PCR; TCRdb's copy keeps in-frame clones and lacks some. The sample lists some 200,000 clones, approximately 83% seen once, with roughly 1.3% in the top ten. Sequenced input: peripheral blood. The receptor set was obtained from a woman between 25 and 40 years old with COVID-19, enrolled during active disease.

The chain links TRBV5-6 to TRBJ1-3; D is unclear. This CDR3 has 14 residues. The V and J ends lost 0 bases and 0 bases respectively, with 4 bases between them. The germline V gene has CDR1 SGHDT and CDR2 YYEEEE. CDR3 nucleotide sequence: TGTGCCAGCAGCTTGGGAGTCTCTGGAAACACCATATATTTT. It translates to CASSLGVSGNTIYF. The full variable domain, rest sourced from reference TRBV5-6 and TRBJ1-3, is DAGVTQSPTHLIKTRGQQVTLRCSPKSGHDTVSWYQQALGQGPQFIFQYYEEEERQRGNFPDRFSGHQFPNYSSELNVNALLLGDSALYLCASSLGVSGNTIYFGEGSWLTVV.

J is TRBJ2-7 and V is TRBV5-1; 9 bases match TRBD2. The germline CDR1 and CDR2 sequences are SGHRS and YFSETQ. The CDR3 runs to 16 residues. V trimming: 0 bases; J trimming: 5 bases; junction bases outside the gene matches: 9. CDR3 DNA sequence: TGCGCCAGCAGCTTGGGGGGAAGTAGCGGGAGTGACGAGCAGTACTTC. Translation gives CASSLGGSSGSDEQYF.

The gene calls are TRBV21-1 and TRBJ2-7; the listed D gene, TRBD2, was not tested against the DNA. TRBV21-1 is a documented pseudogene. The CDR3 is 17 residues long. This CDR3 reads CASSKVRRDRGNYEQYF. The CDR3 DNA reads as TGTGCCAGCAGCAAAGTTAGGAGGGATCGGGGGAACTACGAGCAGTACTTC.

The chain is built from TRBV20-1 and TRBJ2-2; D gene unclear. V dropped 0 bases and J dropped 6 bases, with 2 bases sitting between them. Germline-derived CDR1 and CDR2 are DFQATT and SNEGSKA (reference sequence). The CDR3 runs 11 residues. CDR3: CSARDAGELFF. In nucleotides, the CDR3 is TGCAGTGCTAGAGACGCCGGGGAGCTGTTTTTT.

The rearrangement links TRBV29-1 to TRBJ2-7; the D gene is possibly TRBD2 (6 bases). Germline V gene data show CDR1 as SQVTM and CDR2 as ANQGSEA. Trimming removed 5 bases from V and 6 bases from J, with 17 bases in between. CDR3 length: 13 residues. CDR3 in DNA: TGCAGCGTTTCTGGGGGGAGAGCGGGCGAGCAGTACTTC. Encoded protein: CSVSGGRAGEQYF.

The count of this clone is one. The chain links TRBV6-5 to TRBJ2-2, with TRBD1 matching over 8 bases. Germline CDR1 and CDR2: MNHEY and SVGAGI. J was trimmed by 1 base and V by 10 bases; bases with no gene match: 8. The CDR3 runs 15 residues. The CDR3 region is CATRHGTGNTGELFF. CDR3 nucleotide sequence: TGTGCCACCAGACATGGGACAGGGAACACCGGGGAGCTGTTTTTT.

J is TRBJ2-5 and V is TRBV29-1; 7 bases line up with TRBD1. This CDR3 has 15 residues. CDR1 SQVTM and CDR2 ANQGSEA come from the germline V gene. V lost 7 bases, J lost 1 base, and 12 bases stayed unmatched. The CDR3 region has the DNA TGCAGCGCTCGCCCTTGGGACAGTGTCCAAGAGACCCAGTACTTC. Amino acids: CSARPWDSVQETQYF.

The genes are TRBV28 and TRBJ1-1; D is perhaps TRBD1 (6 bases). CDR1 is MDHEN and CDR2 is SYDVKM in the germline V gene. The V end lost 5 bases, the J end lost 0 bases, and 10 bases lay between the germline ends. The CDR3 totals 14 residues. CDR3 sequence (DNA): TGTGCCAGCAGTCCACGGACAGTGAACACTGAAGCTTTCTTT. It specifies CASSPRTVNTEAFF.

The chain couples TRBV27 to TRBJ1-3, with TRBD1 matching over 9 bases. V was clipped by 4 bases and J by 2 bases; unmatched bases: 6. The CDR3 sequence is 16 residues long. Germline loops: CDR1 MNHEY, CDR2 SMNVEV (reference sequence). The CDR3 sequence: CASSSGTGFPGNTIYF. The CDR3 nucleotides read TGTGCCAGCAGTTCCGGGACAGGGTTCCCTGGAAACACCATATATTTT.

A remark on this clone: A junction end diverges from the germline sequence, so it may reflect a read error. The J gene is TRBJ2-5, the V gene TRBV7-8, with D uncertain. This CDR3 has 12 amino acids. Germline CDR1 is SGHVS and CDR2 is FQNEAQ. In DNA form, the CDR3 reads TGTGCCAGCAGCTTAGCCACCCACTCCGGTAACTTC. Its translation: CASSLATHSGNF.

This clone showed up many times. The chain combines TRBV12-3 or TRBV12-4 with TRBJ2-1; D perhaps matches TRBD1 (5 bases). The germline V and J ends were trimmed by 2 bases and 9 bases, with 5 bases remaining between them. This CDR3 has 11 residues. CDR3 bases: TGTGCCAGCAGTTTAAGGGGTGAGCAGTTCTTC. Its translation is CASSLRGEQFF.

The gene calls are TRBV5-5 and TRBJ2-7; TRBD2 matches 8 bases. The length of the CDR3 is 15 residues. The V segment lost 0 bases and the J segment 4 bases; nucleotides outside the gene matches: 6. The germline V gene has CDR1 SGHKS and CDR2 YYEKEE (reference sequence). CDR3 sequence: CASSLEEGGRYEQYF. In DNA, the CDR3 is TGTGCCAGCAGCTTGGAAGAGGGCGGGAGGTACGAGCAGTACTTC.

This chain links TRBV19 with TRBJ2-1, with TRBD1 matching 9 bases. Trimming took 4 bases from V and 7 from J; bases not matched to a gene: 8. The CDR3 covers 15 residues. Germline V gene lookup returns CDR1 LNHDA and CDR2 SQIVND (reference sequence). Here the CDR3 DNA reads TGTGCCAGTAGTAGAGGGACAGGGCAGACAAATGAGCAGTTCTTC. This encodes CASSRGTGQTNEQFF.

V gene TRBV7-2 combines with J gene TRBJ1-4, with TRBD1 identical over 7 bases. V shed 5 bases, J shed 3 bases, and the junction held 3 bases outside the gene matches. The CDR3 loop spans 14 amino acids. Per germline, CDR1 SGHTA and CDR2 FQGNSA. The CDR3 here is CASSLDRANEKLFF. DNA of the CDR3: TGTGCCAGCAGCCTCGACAGGGCTAATGAAAAACTGTTTTTT.

This rearrangement joins TRBV2 to TRBJ2-2, with 11 nucleotides matching TRBD1. The CDR3 runs to 15 residues. V was clipped by 5 bases and J by 5 bases; unmatched bases: 4. Germline V gives CDR1 SNHLY, CDR2 FYNNEI. This CDR3 is CASSPGTGGTGELFF. The CDR3 coding sequence is TGTGCCAGCAGTCCCGGGACAGGGGGAACCGGGGAGCTGTTTTTT.

The rearrangement uses TRBV7-9 and TRBJ1-2; possible D gene TRBD1, 5 bases. V gave up 2 bases and J gave up 3 bases, with 10 bases separating them. Germline V gene sequence: CDR1 SEHNR, CDR2 FQNEAQ (reference sequence). CDR3 size: 14 residues. In nucleotides, the CDR3 is TGTGCCAGCAGCTTATATCAGGGCGACTATGGCTACACCTTC. Its protein is CASSLYQGDYGYTF.

The chain carries TRBV29-1 and TRBJ1-3; D remains ambiguous. Germline values: CDR1 SQVTM, CDR2 ANQGSEA. V was cut by 2 bases and J by 3 bases, with 11 bases left in between. The CDR3 has 14 residues. CDR3 sequence reads: CSVEKRGGGNTIYF. The CDR3 DNA follows: TGCAGCGTTGAAAAACGGGGTGGTGGAAACACCATATATTTT.

This chain connects TRBV28 to TRBJ2-3; D is ambiguous. Germline-derived CDR1 and CDR2 are MDHEN and SYDVKM. The V end lost 2 bases, the J end lost 4 bases, and 13 bases lay between the germline ends. This CDR3 has 15 amino acids. CDR3 protein: CASSLGQDVADTQYF. The CDR3 nucleotides read TGTGCCAGCAGTTTAGGTCAGGATGTGGCAGATACGCAGTATTTT.

This clone was observed a few times. The chain couples TRBV19 to TRBJ1-5; the D gene is possibly TRBD1 (5 bases). The germline gives CDR1 LNHDA, CDR2 SQIVND (reference sequence). This CDR3 comprises 12 residues. V was pared by 5 bases and J by 10 bases, with 12 bases between. CDR3 bases: TGTGCCAGTAGTGGGGGGTGGGGCCCCCAGCATTTT. Its translation is CASSGGWGPQHF.

The rearrangement links TRBV3-1 (or the pseudogene TRBV3-2) to TRBJ1-2; no firm D call. This CDR3 is 15 amino acids long. Per the germline V gene, CDR1 is LGHDT and CDR2 is YNNKEL (reference sequence). V was clipped by 4 bases and J by 4 bases, with 16 bases between them. CDR3 bases: TGTGCCAGCAGCCCCGAGCGCGAAGTCAGCTATGGCTACACCTTC. This encodes CASSPEREVSYGYTF.